The clone carrying this T cell receptor (beta chain) was observed a single time. Its antigen is unknown. This entry comes from a study of cytomegalovirus exposure and HLA in healthy donors. General study findings and limits: Follow-up analysis later connected one missense variant in DCLRE1C with trimming of TCR beta V- and J-genes. In a later analysis, across HLA loci, associated TCR counts were highest for DRB1, lowest for HLA-C.

Both 60 Vbeta primers and 13 Jbeta primers went into the PCR. Sequenced by immunoSEQ multiplex PCR; TCRdb stores in-frame clones only, minus some. The sample gives around 200,000 clones, around three quarters of which show up once; 1.6% is in the top ten. The TCR originated in a woman aged 18-30 years in good health and CMV-seronegative. The sample taken for sequencing was PBMCs.

The CDR3 is CASSLVAGSYEQYF. CDR3 in DNA: TGTGCCAGCAGCTTAGTTGCGGGGAGCTACGAGCAGTACTTC. J is TRBJ2-5 and V is TRBV11-2, with D perhaps matching TRBD2 (6 bases). With the DNA end fitting TRBJ2-7 better, the J assignment may be wrong. CDR1 and CDR2 from the germline V gene are SGHAT and FQNNGV. The CDR3 has 14 amino acids.